Below are 23 T cell receptor beta chains sequenced from a single sample in a study of blood T cell repertoires in COVID-19. This table comes from immunoSEQ multiplex PCR, and its TCRdb copy is limited to in-frame clones, with some not included. The data contain about 100,000 clones, 90% to 95% of them seen just once; the ten biggest clones take up approximately 1.7%. Sequenced: peripheral blood. All receptors come from a man aged 60-69 years with acute or convalescent COVID-19.

The chain uses TRBV4-3 and TRBJ1-2; tentative D call: TRBD1 (5 bases). V was trimmed by 4 bases and J by 3 bases, leaving 15 bases between them. Germline CDR1 and CDR2: LGHNA and YSLEER. This CDR3 contains 15 residues. The CDR3 sequence is CASSPERGSYYGYTF. CDR3 DNA sequence: TGCGCCAGCAGCCCAGAGCGGGGGTCATACTATGGCTACACCTTC.

The V and J genes are TRBV18 and TRBJ2-2; possible D gene TRBD1, 5 bases. V lost 3 bases to trimming and J lost 1 base, with 9 bases between them. The V gene's germline CDR1 is KGHSH and CDR2 LQKENI. This CDR3 is built from 15 residues. CDR3 amino acids: CASSPWQGNTGELFF. The CDR3 DNA is TGTGCCAGCTCACCCTGGCAGGGGAACACCGGGGAGCTGTTTTTT.

The rearrangement links TRBV6-5 to TRBJ1-3; TRBD1 agrees at 7 bases. Germline CDR1 and CDR2: MNHEY and SVGAGI. The CDR3 totals 15 residues. Trimming took 5 bases from V and 4 from J; bases not matched to a gene: 8. The DNA for the CDR3 is TGTGCCAGCAGTCCTAACAGGGGCTCGGGAAACACCATATATTTT. Translated, it gives CASSPNRGSGNTIYF.

V and J are TRBV10-1 and TRBJ2-3; D might be TRBD2 (5 bases). V lost 2 bases and J lost 2, with 14 bases in between. The CDR3 spans 16 residues. Germline CDR1 reads WNHNN; CDR2 reads SYGVQD (reference sequence). The CDR3 is CASSERGRAVTDTQYF. DNA for the CDR3: TGCGCCAGCAGTGAGAGAGGGCGTGCCGTCACAGATACGCAGTATTTT.

The J gene is TRBJ2-6, the V gene TRBV4-2, with 10 nucleotides matching TRBD2. CDR1 is LGHNA and CDR2 is YNFKEQ in the germline V gene. V was pared by 0 bases and J by 4 bases, with 12 bases of the junction left unmatched. This CDR3 spans 20 amino acids. The CDR3 DNA reads as TGTGCCAGCAGCCAAGAAAAGGCTAGCGGGAGCCCCTCCGGGGCCAACGTCCTGACTTTC. Translated: CASSQEKASGSPSGANVLTF.

This chain connects TRBV5-1 to TRBJ2-1, with TRBD1 matching 11 bases. V was clipped by 4 bases and J by 8 bases; unmatched bases: 11. The germline V gene has CDR1 SGHRS and CDR2 YFSETQ. The CDR3 runs to 16 residues. The CDR3 protein is CASSPAPGQGGYEQFF. Written as DNA, the CDR3 is TGCGCCAGCAGCCCCGCACCGGGACAGGGGGGCTATGAGCAGTTCTTC.

This chain links TRBV7-2 with TRBJ1-2; 9 bases map to TRBD1. The CDR3 spans 15 residues. The V gene end was trimmed by 5 bases and the J gene end by 2 bases; junction bases not matched to a gene: 6. Germline V CDR1 and CDR2: SGHTA, FQGNSA. CDR3 in amino acids: CASSRTGERNYGYTF. CDR3 in DNA: TGTGCCAGCAGCCGGACAGGGGAAAGGAACTATGGCTACACCTTC.

The V gene is TRBV6-2 or TRBV6-3, the J gene TRBJ1-2; D might be TRBD1 (5 bases). Per germline, CDR1 MNHEY and CDR2 SVGEGT. This CDR3 spans 15 amino acids. V lost 2 bases and J 4 bases, leaving 14 bases between the germline ends. The CDR3 DNA reads TGTGCCAGCAGTTACGGGAGGGGCGCGAGCTATGGCTACACCTTC. Encoded protein: CASSYGRGASYGYTF.

This clone appeared once. The chain has TRBV18 and TRBJ1-3, with no clear D. CDR1 is KGHSH, CDR2 LQKENI, per germline. This CDR3 spans 14 amino acids. V was clipped by 0 bases and J by 1 base, with 4 bases between them. The CDR3 DNA sequence: TGTGCCAGCTCACCACCCGGGTCTGGAAACACCATATATTTT. Protein product: CASSPPGSGNTIYF.

This sequence joins TRBV5-1 and TRBJ2-7; 9 positions agree with TRBD2. This CDR3 region has 16 residues. CDR1 and CDR2 from the germline V gene are SGHRS and YFSETQ. V lost 4 bases and J lost 0; bases outside the gene matches: 8. Here the CDR3 DNA reads TGCGCCAGCAGCCCTCGCTTAGCGGGAGTCTCCTACGAGCAGTACTTC. Translating gives CASSPRLAGVSYEQYF.

The chain links TRBV30 to TRBJ1-4, with 7 bases aligning to TRBD1. There are 14 residues in the CDR3. Germline V gene lookup returns CDR1 GTSNPN and CDR2 SVGIG (reference sequence). With V trimmed by 1 base and J by 7 bases, 6 bases remained unmatched. Here the CDR3 reads CAWSAGNRGEKLFF. The CDR3 DNA is TGTGCCTGGAGTGCCGGAAACAGGGGTGAAAAACTGTTTTTT.

This chain uses TRBV11-2 with TRBJ1-1; possibly TRBD1 for D (6 bases). V lost 8 bases, J lost 1 base, and 17 bases lay in between. Germline V gene lookup returns CDR1 SGHAT and CDR2 FQNNGV. There are 15 residues in the CDR3. CDR3 DNA sequence: TGTGCCAGCTTGGGGGAAGGACAGACGAACACTGAAGCTTTCTTT. Protein product: CASLGEGQTNTEAFF.

V and J are TRBV7-9 and TRBJ2-3; D perhaps matches TRBD1 (5 bases). The germline CDR1 and CDR2 sequences are SEHNR and FQNEAQ (reference sequence). The CDR3 runs to 12 residues. Trimming removed 5 bases from V and 5 bases from J, with 8 bases in between. The CDR3 is CASSPGLDTQYF. The CDR3, as DNA: TGTGCCAGCAGCCCAGGGTTAGATACGCAGTATTTT.

V is TRBV11-2 and J is TRBJ1-1; tentatively, D is TRBD1 (6 bases). V dropped 4 bases and J dropped 2 bases, with 14 bases sitting between them. The CDR3 totals 15 residues. Germline V gene lookup returns CDR1 SGHAT and CDR2 FQNNGV. The CDR3 region has the DNA TGTGCCAGCAGCTCACTCACAGGGTCTAACACTGAAGCTTTCTTT. Translating it yields CASSSLTGSNTEAFF.

This clone was seen only a few times. This sequence joins TRBV2 and TRBJ2-7, with TRBD2 identical over 7 bases. This CDR3 is 14 amino acids long. Germline lookup yields CDR1 SNHLY and CDR2 FYNNEI. Trimming cost V 6 bases and J 0 bases; bases outside gene matches: 5. CDR3 DNA: TGTGCCAGCAGCCCTCTAGCGGTCTCCTACGAGCAGTACTTC. It translates to CASSPLAVSYEQYF.

V is TRBV7-2 and J is TRBJ1-2; the D gene is possibly TRBD1 (5 bases). Germline-derived CDR1 and CDR2 are SGHTA and FQGNSA. The CDR3 is made up of 13 amino acids. The V end was cut by 2 bases, the J end by 3 bases, with 7 bases between. CDR3 coding DNA: TGTGCCAGCAGCTTAAGCAGGGACTATGGCTACACCTTC. It translates to CASSLSRDYGYTF.

The chain has TRBV5-5 and TRBJ2-7; 13 bases are a match to TRBD2. Germline loops: CDR1 SGHKS, CDR2 YYEKEE (reference sequence). Trimming removed 4 bases from V and 3 bases from J; junction bases left unmatched: 16. There are 19 residues in the CDR3. CDR3 sequence: CASSLRTDPGLAGYYEQYF. CDR3 DNA sequence: TGTGCCAGCAGCCTCCGGACGGACCCGGGACTAGCGGGGTACTACGAGCAGTACTTC.

V and J are TRBV28 and TRBJ2-7; the D is unclear. The CDR3 contains 14 residues. Germline CDR1 reads MDHEN; CDR2 reads SYDVKM. Trimming removed 5 bases at V and 4 bases at J, with 15 bases between. CDR3 nucleotide sequence: TGTGCCAGCAGTAGCGCCATTGCCCCTTACGAGCAGTACTTC. Translating gives CASSSAIAPYEQYF.

CDR3 bases: TGCAGTGTACAGGGGCCATCGAACACCGGGGAGCTGTTTTTT. Protein sequence: CSVQGPSNTGELFF. This chain connects TRBV29-1 to TRBJ2-2, with 7 bases fitting TRBD1. The CDR3 is 14 amino acids. Per germline, CDR1 SQVTM and CDR2 ANQGSEA.

The CDR3 reads CASSHRRGTGADTQYF. In DNA form, the CDR3 reads TGTGCCAGCAGCCATCGACGCGGGACGGGGGCAGATACGCAGTATTTT. V gene TRBV3-1 (or the pseudogene TRBV3-2) combines with J gene TRBJ2-3; D may be TRBD2 (6 bases). Trimming shortened V by 3 bases and J by 4 bases, and 17 bases separated the two germline ends. The CDR3 has 16 residues. Germline assignment: CDR1 LGHDT and CDR2 YNNKEL (reference sequence).

This chain uses TRBV6-5 with TRBJ1-3; 7 nucleotides line up with TRBD1. After removal of 6 bases from V and 5 bases from J, the junction contained 7 bases not matched to a gene. Per germline, CDR1 MNHEY and CDR2 SVGAGI. This CDR3 spans 14 amino acids. CDR3 nucleotide sequence: TGTGCCAGCAGACAAGGGGGCAGGCGAAACACCATATATTTT. This codes for CASRQGGRRNTIYF.

The rearrangement uses TRBV7-9 and TRBJ2-1; D perhaps matches TRBD2 (7 bases). The CDR3 extends over 13 amino acids. V was trimmed by 5 bases and J by 7 bases, leaving 12 bases between them. Germline-derived CDR1 and CDR2 are SEHNR and FQNEAQ (reference sequence). The CDR3 coding sequence is TGTGCCAGCAGCCCCGGGGGGCGTAATGAGCAGTTCTTC. Protein: CASSPGGRNEQFF.

Only a few counts were recorded for this clone. CDR3 amino acids: CASSLDRTPYEQYF. The CDR3 bases are TGTGCCAGCAGCTTAGACAGGACCCCCTACGAGCAGTACTTC. The rearrangement joins TRBV7-2 to TRBJ2-7; D may be TRBD1 (5 bases). The CDR3 spans 14 residues. The germline V and J ends were trimmed by 1 base and 2 bases, with 9 bases remaining between them. In germline, CDR1 is SGHTA, CDR2 FQGNSA. The variable domain in full, with the rest retrieved from reference TRBV7-2 and TRBJ2-7, is GAGVSQSPSNKVTEKGKDVELRCDPISGHTALYWYRQSLGQGLEFLIYFQGNSAPDKSGLPSDRFSAERTGGSVSTLTIQRTQQEDSAVYLCASSLDRTPYEQYFGPGTRLTVT.